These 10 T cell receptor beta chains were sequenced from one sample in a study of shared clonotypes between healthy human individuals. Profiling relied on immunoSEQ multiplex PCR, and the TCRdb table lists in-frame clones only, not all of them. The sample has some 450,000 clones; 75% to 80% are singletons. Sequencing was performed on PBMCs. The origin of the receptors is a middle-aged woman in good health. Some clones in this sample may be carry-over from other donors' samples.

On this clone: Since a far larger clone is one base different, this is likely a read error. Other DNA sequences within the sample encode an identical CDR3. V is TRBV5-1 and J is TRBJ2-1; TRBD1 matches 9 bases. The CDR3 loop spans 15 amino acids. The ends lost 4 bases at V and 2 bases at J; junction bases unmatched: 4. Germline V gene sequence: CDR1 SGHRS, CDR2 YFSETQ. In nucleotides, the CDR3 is TGCGCCAGCAGCCCGGGACAGGGCACCTACAATGAGCAGTTCTTC. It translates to CASSPGQGTYNEQFF.

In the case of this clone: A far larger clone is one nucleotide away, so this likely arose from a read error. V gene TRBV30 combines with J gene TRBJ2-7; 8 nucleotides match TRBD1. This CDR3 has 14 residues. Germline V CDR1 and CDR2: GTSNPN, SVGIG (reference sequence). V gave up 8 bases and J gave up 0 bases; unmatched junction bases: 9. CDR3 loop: CAAPRTGTSYEQYF. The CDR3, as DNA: TGTGCCGCACCCAGGACAGGGACCTCCTACGAGCAGTACTTC.

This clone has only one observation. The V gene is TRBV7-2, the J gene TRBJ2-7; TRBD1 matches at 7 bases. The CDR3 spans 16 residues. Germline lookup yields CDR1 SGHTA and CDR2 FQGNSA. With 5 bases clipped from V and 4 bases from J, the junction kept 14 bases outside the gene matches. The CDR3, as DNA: TGTGCCAGCAGCCCAGCGCCGACAGGGTTTGGGTACGAGCAGTACTTC. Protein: CASSPAPTGFGYEQYF.

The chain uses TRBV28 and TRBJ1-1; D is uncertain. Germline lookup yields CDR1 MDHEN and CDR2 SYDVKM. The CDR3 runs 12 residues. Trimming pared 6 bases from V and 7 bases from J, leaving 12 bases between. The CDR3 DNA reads TGTGCCAGCAGCTGGGGTTCCGTTGAAGCTTTCTTT. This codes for CASSWGSVEAFF.

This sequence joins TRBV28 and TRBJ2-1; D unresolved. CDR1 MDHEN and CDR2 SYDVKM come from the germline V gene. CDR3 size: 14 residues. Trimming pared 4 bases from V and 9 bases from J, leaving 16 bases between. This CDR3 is CASSSPPDKGEQFF. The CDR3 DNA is TGTGCCAGCAGTTCCCCCCCCGATAAGGGTGAGCAGTTCTTC.

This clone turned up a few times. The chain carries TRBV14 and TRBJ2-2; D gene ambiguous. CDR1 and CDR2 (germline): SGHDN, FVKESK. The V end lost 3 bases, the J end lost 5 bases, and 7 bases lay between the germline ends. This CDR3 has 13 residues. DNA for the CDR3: TGTGCCAGCAGCCAGTTCCTTACCGGGGAGCTGTTTTTT. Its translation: CASSQFLTGELFF.

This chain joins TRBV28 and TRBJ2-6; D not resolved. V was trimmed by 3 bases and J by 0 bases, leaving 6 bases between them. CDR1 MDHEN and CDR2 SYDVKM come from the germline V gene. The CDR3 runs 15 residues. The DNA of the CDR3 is TGTGCCAGCAGTTTGGGATTCTCTGGGGCCAACGTCCTGACTTTC. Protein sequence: CASSLGFSGANVLTF.

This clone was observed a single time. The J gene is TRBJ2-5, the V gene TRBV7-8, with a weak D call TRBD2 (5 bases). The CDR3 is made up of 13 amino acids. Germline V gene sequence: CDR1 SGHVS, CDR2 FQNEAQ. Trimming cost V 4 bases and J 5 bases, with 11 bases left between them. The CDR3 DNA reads TGTGCCAGCAGCTATCGGGGATTCGAGACCCAGTACTTC. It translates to CASSYRGFETQYF.

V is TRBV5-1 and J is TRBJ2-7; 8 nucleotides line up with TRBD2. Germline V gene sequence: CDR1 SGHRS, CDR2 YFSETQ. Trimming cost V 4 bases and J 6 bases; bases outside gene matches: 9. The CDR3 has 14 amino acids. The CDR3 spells CASSPLGGRFEQYF. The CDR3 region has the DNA TGCGCCAGCAGCCCCCTTGGCGGGAGGTTCGAGCAGTACTTC.

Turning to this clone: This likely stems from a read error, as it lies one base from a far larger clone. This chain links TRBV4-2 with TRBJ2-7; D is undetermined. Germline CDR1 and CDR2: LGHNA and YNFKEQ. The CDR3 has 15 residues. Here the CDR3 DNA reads TGTGCCAGCGGCCAAGAAGGAGATGTATCCTACGAGCAGTACTTC. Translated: CASGQEGDVSYEQYF.